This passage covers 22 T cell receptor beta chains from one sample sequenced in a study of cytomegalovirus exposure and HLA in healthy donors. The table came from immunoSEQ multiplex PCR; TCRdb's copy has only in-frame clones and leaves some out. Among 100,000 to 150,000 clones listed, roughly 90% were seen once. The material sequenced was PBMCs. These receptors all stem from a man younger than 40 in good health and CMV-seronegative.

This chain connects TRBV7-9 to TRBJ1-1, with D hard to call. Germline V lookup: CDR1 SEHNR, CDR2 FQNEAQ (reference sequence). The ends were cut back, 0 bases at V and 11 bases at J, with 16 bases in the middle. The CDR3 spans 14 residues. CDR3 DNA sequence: TGTGCCAGCAGCTTAGCTGGCGGGCCTAAAGCGGCTTTCTTT. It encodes CASSLAGGPKAAFF.

The CDR3 nucleotides read TGTGCCAGCAGTTACCTAAGTATGGACAGCACTGAAGCTTTCTTT. This translates into CASSYLSMDSTEAFF. The V and J genes are TRBV6-5 and TRBJ1-1; tentative D call: TRBD1 (6 bases). The CDR3 contains 15 residues. Trimming pared 2 bases from V and 4 bases from J, leaving 14 bases between. Germline lookup yields CDR1 MNHEY and CDR2 SVGAGI.

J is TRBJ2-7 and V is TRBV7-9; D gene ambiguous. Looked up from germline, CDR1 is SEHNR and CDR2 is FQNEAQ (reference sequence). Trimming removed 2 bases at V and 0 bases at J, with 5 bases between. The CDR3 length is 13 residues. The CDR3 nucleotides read TGTGCCAGCAGCTTATCGGGCTCCTACGAGCAGTACTTC. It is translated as CASSLSGSYEQYF.

The CDR3 DNA is TGTGCCAGCAGCTTAGCAGGGGCTGGGGCCAACGTCCTGACTTTC. It specifies CASSLAGAGANVLTF. This chain joins TRBV7-9 and TRBJ2-6; D may be TRBD1 (5 bases). The V end lost 0 bases, the J end lost 2 bases, and 5 bases lay between the germline ends. Germline assignment: CDR1 SEHNR and CDR2 FQNEAQ (reference sequence). The CDR3 loop spans 15 amino acids. Supplemented by reference TRBV7-9 and TRBJ2-6, the full variable domain reads DTGVSQNPRHKITKRGQNVTFRCDPISEHNRLYWYRQTLGQGPEFLTYFQNEAQLEKSRLLSDRFSAERPKGSFSTLEIQRTEQGDSAMYLCASSLAGAGANVLTFGAGSRLTVL.

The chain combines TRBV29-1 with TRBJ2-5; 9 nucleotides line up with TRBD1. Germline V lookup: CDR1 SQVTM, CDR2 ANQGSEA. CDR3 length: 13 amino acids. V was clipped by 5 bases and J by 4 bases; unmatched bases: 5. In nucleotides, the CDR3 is TGCAGCGTTCCCGGGACAGGGACAGAGACCCAGTACTTC. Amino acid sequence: CSVPGTGTETQYF.

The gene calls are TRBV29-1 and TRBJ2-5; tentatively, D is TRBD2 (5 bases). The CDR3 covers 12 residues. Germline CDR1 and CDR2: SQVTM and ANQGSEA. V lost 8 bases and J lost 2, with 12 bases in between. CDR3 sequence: CSFRGIQETQYF. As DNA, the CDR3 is TGCAGCTTTCGAGGGATACAAGAGACCCAGTACTTC.

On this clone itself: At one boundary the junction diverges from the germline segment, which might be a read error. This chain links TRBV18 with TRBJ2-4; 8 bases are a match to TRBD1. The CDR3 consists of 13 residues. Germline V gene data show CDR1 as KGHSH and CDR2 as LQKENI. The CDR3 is CASSQQDRGSGNF. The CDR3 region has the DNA TGTGCCAGCTCACAGCAAGACAGGGGCTCGGGAAACTTC.

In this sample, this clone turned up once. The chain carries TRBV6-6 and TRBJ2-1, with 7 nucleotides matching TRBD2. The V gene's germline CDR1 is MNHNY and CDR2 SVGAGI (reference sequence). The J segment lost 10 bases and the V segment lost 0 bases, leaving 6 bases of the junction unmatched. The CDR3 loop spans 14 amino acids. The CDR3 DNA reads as TGTGCCAGCAGTTACTCAGGCGGGAGAGGCGAGCAGTTCTTC. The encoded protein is CASSYSGGRGEQFF.

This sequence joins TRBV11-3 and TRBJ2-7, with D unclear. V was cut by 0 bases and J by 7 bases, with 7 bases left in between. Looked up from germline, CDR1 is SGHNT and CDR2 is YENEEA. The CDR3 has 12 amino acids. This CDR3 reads CASSLEPGEQYF. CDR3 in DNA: TGTGCCAGCAGCTTAGAACCAGGAGAGCAGTACTTC.

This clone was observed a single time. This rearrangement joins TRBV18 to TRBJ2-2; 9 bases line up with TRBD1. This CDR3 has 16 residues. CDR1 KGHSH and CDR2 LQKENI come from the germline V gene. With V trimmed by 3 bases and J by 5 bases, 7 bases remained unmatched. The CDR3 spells CASSPYDRGITGELFF. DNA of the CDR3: TGTGCCAGCTCACCGTATGACAGGGGGATTACCGGGGAGCTGTTTTTT.

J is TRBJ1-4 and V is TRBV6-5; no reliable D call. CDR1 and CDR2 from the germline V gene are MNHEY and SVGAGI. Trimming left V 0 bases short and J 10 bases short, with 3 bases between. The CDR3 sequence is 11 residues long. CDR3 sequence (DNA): TGTGCCAGCAGTTACTCCGGAAAACTGTTTTTT. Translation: CASSYSGKLFF.

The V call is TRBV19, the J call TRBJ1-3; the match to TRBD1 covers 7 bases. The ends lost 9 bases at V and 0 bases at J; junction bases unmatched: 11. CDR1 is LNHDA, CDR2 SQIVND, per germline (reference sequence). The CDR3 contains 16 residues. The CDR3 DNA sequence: TGTGCCAGCCGAGCTCCGGGACAGTACTCTGGAAACACCATATATTTT. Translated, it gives CASRAPGQYSGNTIYF.

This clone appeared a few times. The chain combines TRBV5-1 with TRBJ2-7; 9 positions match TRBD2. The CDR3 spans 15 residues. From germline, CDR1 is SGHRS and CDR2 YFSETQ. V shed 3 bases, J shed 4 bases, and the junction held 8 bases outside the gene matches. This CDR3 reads CASSSQTSGVYEQYF. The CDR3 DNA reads TGCGCCAGCAGCTCCCAGACTAGCGGAGTATACGAGCAGTACTTC.

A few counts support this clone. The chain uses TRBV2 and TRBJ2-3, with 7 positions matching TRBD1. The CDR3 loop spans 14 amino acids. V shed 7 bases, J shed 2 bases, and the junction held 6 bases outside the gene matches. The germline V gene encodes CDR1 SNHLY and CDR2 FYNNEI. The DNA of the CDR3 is TGTGCCAGCACCGAGGGACAGAACACAGATACGCAGTATTTT. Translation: CASTEGQNTDTQYF. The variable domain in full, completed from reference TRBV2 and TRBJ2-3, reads EPEVTQTPSHQVTQMGQEVILRCVPISNHLYFYWYRQILGQKVEFLVSFYNNEISEKSEIFDDQFSVERPDGSNFTLKIRSTKLEDSAMYFCASTEGQNTDTQYFGPGTRLTVL.

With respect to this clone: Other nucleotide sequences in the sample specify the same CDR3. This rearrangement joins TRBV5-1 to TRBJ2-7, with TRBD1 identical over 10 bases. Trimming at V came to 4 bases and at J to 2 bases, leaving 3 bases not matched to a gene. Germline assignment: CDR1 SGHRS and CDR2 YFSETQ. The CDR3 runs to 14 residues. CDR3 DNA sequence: TGCGCCAGCAGCACCGGACAGGGGGCCTACGAGCAGTACTTC. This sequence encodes CASSTGQGAYEQYF.

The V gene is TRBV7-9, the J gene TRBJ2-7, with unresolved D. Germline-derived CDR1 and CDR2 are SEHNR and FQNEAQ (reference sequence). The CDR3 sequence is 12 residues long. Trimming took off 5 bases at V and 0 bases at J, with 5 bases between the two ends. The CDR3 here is CASSLSSYEQYF. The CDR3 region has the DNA TGTGCCAGCAGCCTAAGCTCCTACGAGCAGTACTTC.

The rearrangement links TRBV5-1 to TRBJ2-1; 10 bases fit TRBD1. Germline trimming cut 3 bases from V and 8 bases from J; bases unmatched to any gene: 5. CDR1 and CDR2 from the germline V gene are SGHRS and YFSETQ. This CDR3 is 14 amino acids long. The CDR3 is CASSSTGGDYEQFF. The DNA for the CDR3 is TGCGCCAGCAGCTCGACAGGGGGCGACTATGAGCAGTTCTTC.

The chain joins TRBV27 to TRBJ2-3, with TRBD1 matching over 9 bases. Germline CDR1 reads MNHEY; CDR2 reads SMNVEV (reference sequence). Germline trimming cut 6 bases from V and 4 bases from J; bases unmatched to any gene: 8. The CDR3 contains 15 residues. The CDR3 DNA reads TGTGCCAGCAGGAGAACAGGGGGCGCGGCAGATACGCAGTATTTT. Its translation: CASRRTGGAADTQYF.

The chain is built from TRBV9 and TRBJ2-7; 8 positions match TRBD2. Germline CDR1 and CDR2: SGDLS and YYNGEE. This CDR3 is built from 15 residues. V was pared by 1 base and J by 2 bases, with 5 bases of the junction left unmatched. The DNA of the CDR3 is TGTGCCAGCAGCGTAAGTGCGGGAGGCACCTACGAGCAGTACTTC. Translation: CASSVSAGGTYEQYF.

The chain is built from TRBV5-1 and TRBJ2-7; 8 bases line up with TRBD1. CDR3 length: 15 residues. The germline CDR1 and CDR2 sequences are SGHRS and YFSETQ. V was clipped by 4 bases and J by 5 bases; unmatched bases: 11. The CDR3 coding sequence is TGCGCCAGCAGCCCGACGACAGGGGAAACCCACGAGCAGTACTTC. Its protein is CASSPTTGETHEQYF.

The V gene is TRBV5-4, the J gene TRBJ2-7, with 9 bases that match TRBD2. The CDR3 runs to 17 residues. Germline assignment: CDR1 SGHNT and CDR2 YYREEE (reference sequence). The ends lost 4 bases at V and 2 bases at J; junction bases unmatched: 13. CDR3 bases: TGTGCCAGCAGCCCGATAATAGGTAGCGGGAGTCCCTACGAGCAGTACTTC. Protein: CASSPIIGSGSPYEQYF.

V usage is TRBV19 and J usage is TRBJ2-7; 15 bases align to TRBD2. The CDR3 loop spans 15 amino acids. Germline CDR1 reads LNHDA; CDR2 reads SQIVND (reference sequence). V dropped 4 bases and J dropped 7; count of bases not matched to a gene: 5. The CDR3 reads CASSRGTSGRYEQYF. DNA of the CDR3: TGTGCCAGTAGTAGAGGGACTAGCGGGAGGTATGAGCAGTACTTC. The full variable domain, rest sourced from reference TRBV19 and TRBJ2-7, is DGGITQSPKYLFRKEGQNVTLSCEQNLNHDAMYWYRQDPGQGLRLIYYSQIVNDFQKGDIAEGYSVSREKKESFPLTVTSAQKNPTAFYLCASSRGTSGRYEQYFGPGTRLTVT.